A single sample gave rise to the 7 T cell receptor beta chains below, sequenced in a study of blood T cell repertoires in COVID-19 (dated by TCRdb to 2020 to 2021). Library preparation used the immunoSEQ multiplex PCR assay. TCRdb carries this immuneACCESS record with in-frame sequences only. Its versions omit some clonotypes, under half of them owing to an unresolved V gene in the studies checked, with the rest unexplained. This sample lists some 390,000 clones; approximately 86% were detected once. Clones ranked in the top ten supply around 2.9% of the sample. The sequenced material came from peripheral blood. The receptors derive from a human donor in a cohort sampled during active COVID-19.

The chain is built from TRBV7-9 and TRBJ2-7, with D hard to call. Deletions cut 1 base from V and 7 bases from J, with 14 bases between. There are 14 residues in the CDR3. Germline V lookup: CDR1 SEHNR, CDR2 FQNEAQ (reference sequence). The DNA of the CDR3 is TGTGCCAGCAGCTTAGACCTAGATGTGGCGGAGCAGTACTTC. Translation gives CASSLDLDVAEQYF.

Comment on this clone: Different DNA sequences within this sample yield the same CDR3. The chain has TRBV28 and TRBJ2-7; 9 bases are shared with TRBD1. V was clipped by 4 bases and J by 2 bases; unmatched bases: 3. CDR3 length equals 14 residues. Germline V gives CDR1 MDHEN, CDR2 SYDVKM. The CDR3 DNA sequence: TGTGCCAGCAGTTCGGGACAGGGCGCCTACGAGCAGTACTTC. This gives the protein CASSSGQGAYEQYF.

The chain carries TRBV30 and TRBJ1-2; no clear D. The CDR3 consists of 12 residues. CDR1 GTSNPN and CDR2 SVGIG come from the germline V gene (reference sequence). Trimming cost V 2 bases and J 6 bases, with 10 bases left between them. CDR3 coding DNA: TGTGCCTGGAGTACCGAGGAGAATGGCTACACCTTC. Its translation is CAWSTEENGYTF.

As concerns this clone: This sample also contains other DNA sequences that code for the same CDR3. The chain uses TRBV19 and TRBJ2-3, with 12 bases matching TRBD2. With 9 bases clipped from V and 2 bases from J, the junction kept 6 bases outside the gene matches. Per germline, CDR1 LNHDA and CDR2 SQIVND (reference sequence). The CDR3 contains 15 residues. CDR3 nucleotide sequence: TGTGCCAGCAGAGGACTAGCGGGACTCACAGATACGCAGTATTTT. It specifies CASRGLAGLTDTQYF.

This clone was counted a single time. The J gene is TRBJ2-1, the V gene TRBV28; 15 bases are a match to TRBD2. The junction had 7 bases not matched to a gene; V was cut back by 1 base and J by 3 bases. Germline V lookup: CDR1 MDHEN, CDR2 SYDVKM. The CDR3 has 19 residues. The CDR3: CASSLYGLAGGFDYNEQFF. As DNA, the CDR3 is TGTGCCAGCAGTTTATACGGACTAGCGGGAGGGTTTGACTACAATGAGCAGTTCTTC. Full variable domain (remainder filled in from reference TRBV28 and TRBJ2-1): DVKVTQSSRYLVKRTGEKVFLECVQDMDHENMFWYRQDPGLGLRLIYFSYDVKMKEKGDIPEGYSVSREKKERFSLILESASTNQTSMYLCASSLYGLAGGFDYNEQFFGPGTRLTVL.

The V gene is TRBV11-2, the J gene TRBJ1-2, with 8 bases lining up with TRBD1. The CDR3 has 15 amino acids. CDR1 and CDR2 (germline): SGHAT, FQNNGV. Trimming cost V 0 bases and J 8 bases; bases outside gene matches: 8. Here the CDR3 reads CASSLDRQGAGGYTF. In nucleotides, the CDR3 is TGTGCCAGCAGCTTAGACCGCCAGGGGGCGGGGGGCTACACCTTC.

This clone has only a few counts. The chain uses TRBV19 and TRBJ2-4, with D possibly matching TRBD1 (5 bases). The CDR3 extends over 18 amino acids. Germline lookup yields CDR1 LNHDA and CDR2 SQIVND (reference sequence). The ends were cut back, 8 bases at V and 0 bases at J, with 23 bases in the middle. In nucleotides, the CDR3 is TGTGCCAGTTCAAAAGGGATGCGACAGATACTAGCCAAAAACATTCAGTACTTC. This codes for CASSKGMRQILAKNIQYF.